The following is a T cell receptor beta chain sequence with its context. Its cognate antigen is unknown. This sample was taken from a study of blood T cells in healthy people across ages. The study's findings and limits: Considered underestimates were the diversity estimates obtained from one million T cells. Roughly linearly, TCR beta diversity per million T cells fell as age increased.

Together with a sample-barcoded 5' primer, a J-beta primer mix was included in a second PCR lasting roughly 6 to 12 cycles. A tag from a template-switch adaptor with 12 random nucleotides marked each cDNA molecule. TCRdb reprocessed the 5' RACE reads with MiXCR, giving one entry per CDR3 protein. The data contain approximately 360,000 distinct CDR3 sequences, approximately 51% of them singletons. Germline CDR1 is DFQATT and CDR2 is SNEGSKA (reference sequence). This CDR3 contains 15 residues. V was clipped by 3 bases and J by 0 bases, with 15 bases between them. A minimum of 5 micrograms of total RNA was extracted per sample.

This clonotype was obtained from a man aged 60-69 years in good health. Material for sequencing was blood. The chain combines TRBV20-1 with TRBJ2-7; maybe TRBD1 (5 bases). As DNA, the CDR3 is TGCAGTGCTAGCCCCGCGCAGGGTAGCTCCTACGAGCAGTACTTC. Its translation: CSASPAQGSSYEQYF.